The sequence of this T cell receptor (beta chain) was determined in a study of OX40 agonist ivuxolimab in advanced cancers. Whole-study results and caveats: The study found that CD8+ T cells averaged more expanded clones than CD4+.

This CDR3 is 15 amino acids long. Trimming removed 1 base from V and 0 bases from J, with 8 bases in between. Per germline, CDR1 SGHNT and CDR2 YENEEA. Only in-frame clones appear in the TCRdb table, and some are missing; sequencing was by immunoSEQ multiplex PCR. The sample contains tens of thousands of clones, around 87% of which appear only once. Turning to this clone: Its antigen is unidentified.

A history of autoimmune disease or systemic immunosuppression excluded patients. Baseline, cycle 4 day 1, and cycle 7 day 1 were the blood sampling points. This chain uses TRBV11-3 with TRBJ2-3; no reliable D call. The sequence was collected from an adult with an advanced solid tumor such as melanoma, head and neck, liver or kidney cancer. Sequenced here: CD4+ or CD8+ T cells sorted from blood, sampled in a trial of the OX40 agonist ivuxolimab. The CDR3 spells CASSLGPPSTDTQYF. CDR3 sequence (DNA): TGTGCCAGCAGCTTAGGACCACCTAGCACAGATACGCAGTATTTT.